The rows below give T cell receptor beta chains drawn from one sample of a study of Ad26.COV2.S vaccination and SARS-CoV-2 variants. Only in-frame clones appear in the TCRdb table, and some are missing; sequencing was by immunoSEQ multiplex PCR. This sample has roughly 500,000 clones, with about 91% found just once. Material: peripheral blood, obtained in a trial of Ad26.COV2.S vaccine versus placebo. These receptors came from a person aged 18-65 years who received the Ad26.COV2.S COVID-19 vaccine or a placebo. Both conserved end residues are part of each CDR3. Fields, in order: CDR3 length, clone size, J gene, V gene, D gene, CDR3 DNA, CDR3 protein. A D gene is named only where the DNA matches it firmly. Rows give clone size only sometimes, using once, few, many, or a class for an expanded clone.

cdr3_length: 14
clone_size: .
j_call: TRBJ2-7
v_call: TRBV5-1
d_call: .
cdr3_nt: TGCGCCAGCAGCTGGAGTGGGAGCGGGTACGAGCAGTACTTC
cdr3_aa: CASSWSGSGYEQYF

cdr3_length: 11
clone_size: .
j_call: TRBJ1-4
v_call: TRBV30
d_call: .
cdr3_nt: TGTGCCTGGGCGGCCAGTGAAAAACTGTTTTTT
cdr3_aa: CAWAASEKLFF

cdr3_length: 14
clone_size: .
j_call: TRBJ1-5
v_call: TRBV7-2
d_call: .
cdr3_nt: TGTGCCAGCAGACAGGACAGTAGCAATCAGCCCCAGCATTTT
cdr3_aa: CASRQDSSNQPQHF

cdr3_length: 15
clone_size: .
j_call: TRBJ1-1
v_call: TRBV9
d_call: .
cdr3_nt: TGTGCCAGCAGCGCCGAGAACAAGTTGAACACTGAAGCTTTCTTT
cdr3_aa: CASSAENKLNTEAFF

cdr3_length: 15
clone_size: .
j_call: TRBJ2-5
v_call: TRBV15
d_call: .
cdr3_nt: TGTGCCACCAGCAGGCGTAGGGGAGCGGCCGAGACCCAGTACTTC
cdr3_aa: CATSRRRGAAETQYF

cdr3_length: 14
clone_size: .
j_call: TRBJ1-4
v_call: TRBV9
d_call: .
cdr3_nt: TGTGCCAGCAGCGAGAACTCGCCGGGAGAAAAACTGTTTTTT
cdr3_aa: CASSENSPGEKLFF

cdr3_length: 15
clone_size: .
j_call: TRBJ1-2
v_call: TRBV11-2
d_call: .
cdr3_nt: TGTGCCAGCAGTCCACCCAAACAGGGTGACTATGGCTACACCTTC
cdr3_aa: CASSPPKQGDYGYTF

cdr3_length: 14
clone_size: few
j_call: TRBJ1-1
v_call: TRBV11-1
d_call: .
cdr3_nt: TGTGCCAGCAGCTTAGCGGAGGGGAACACTGAAGCTTTCTTT
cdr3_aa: CASSLAEGNTEAFF

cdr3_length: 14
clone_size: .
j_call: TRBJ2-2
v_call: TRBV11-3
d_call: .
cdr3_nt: TGTGCCAGCAGCTTAGATCGGAGAGCCACGGGGCTGTTTTTT
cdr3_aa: CASSLDRRATGLFF

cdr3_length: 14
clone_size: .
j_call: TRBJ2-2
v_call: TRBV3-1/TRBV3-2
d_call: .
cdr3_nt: TGTGCCGCCCGACAACAGGGATGGACCGGGGAGCTGTTTTTT
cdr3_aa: CAARQQGWTGELFF

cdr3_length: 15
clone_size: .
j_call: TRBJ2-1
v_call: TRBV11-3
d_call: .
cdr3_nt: TGTGCCAGCAGCTATGGGGGGATCACCTACAATGAGCAGTTCTTC
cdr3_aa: CASSYGGITYNEQFF

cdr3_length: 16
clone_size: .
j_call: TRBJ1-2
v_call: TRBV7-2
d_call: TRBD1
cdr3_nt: TGTGCCAGCAGCCCCCAAGGGGGCAGACCAGCGTATGGCTACACCTTC
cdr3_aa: CASSPQGGRPAYGYTF

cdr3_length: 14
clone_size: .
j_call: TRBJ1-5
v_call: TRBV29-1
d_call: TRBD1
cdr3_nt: TGCAGCGTTGGAGGACAGGGTAGCAATCAGCCCCAGCATTTT
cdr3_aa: CSVGGQGSNQPQHF

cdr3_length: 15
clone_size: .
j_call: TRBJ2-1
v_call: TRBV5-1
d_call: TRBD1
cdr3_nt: TGCGCCAGCAGCTTGGTGCAGGGGGCCTACAATGAGCAGTTCTTC
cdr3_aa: CASSLVQGAYNEQFF

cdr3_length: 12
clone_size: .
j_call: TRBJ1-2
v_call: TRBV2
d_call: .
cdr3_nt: TGTGCCAGCAGTCCGAAAAACTATGGCTACACCTTC
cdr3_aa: CASSPKNYGYTF

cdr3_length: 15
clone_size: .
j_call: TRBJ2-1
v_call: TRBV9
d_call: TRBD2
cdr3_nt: TGTGCCAGCAGCGAGCGGGAGGGAACCTACAATGAGCAGTTCTTC
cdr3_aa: CASSEREGTYNEQFF

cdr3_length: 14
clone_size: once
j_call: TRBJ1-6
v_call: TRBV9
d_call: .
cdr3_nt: TGTGCCAGCAGCGTAGACGGATTTTATTCACCCCTCCACTTT
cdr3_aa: CASSVDGFYSPLHF

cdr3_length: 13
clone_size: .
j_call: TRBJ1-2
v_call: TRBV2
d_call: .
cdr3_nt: TGTGCCAGCGGTGATAGGGTCGGCTATGGCTACACCTTC
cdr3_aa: CASGDRVGYGYTF

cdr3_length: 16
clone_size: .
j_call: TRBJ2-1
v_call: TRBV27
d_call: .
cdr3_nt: TGTGCCAGCAGTTTAGAGCCTAGGATCTCCTACAATGAGCAGTTCTTC
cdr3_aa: CASSLEPRISYNEQFF

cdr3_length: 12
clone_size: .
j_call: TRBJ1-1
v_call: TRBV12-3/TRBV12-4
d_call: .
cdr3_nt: TGTGCCAGCAGAAGTTCGAGCACTGAAGCTTTCTTT
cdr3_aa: CASRSSSTEAFF

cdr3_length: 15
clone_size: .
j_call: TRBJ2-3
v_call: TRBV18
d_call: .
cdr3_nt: TGTGCCAGCTCACCGATTGGCGGAAGCACAGATACGCAGTATTTT
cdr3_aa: CASSPIGGSTDTQYF

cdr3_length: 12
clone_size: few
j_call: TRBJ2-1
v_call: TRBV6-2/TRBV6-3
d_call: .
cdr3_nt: TGTGCCAGCAGTTATAGCTGGAATGAGCAGTTCTTC
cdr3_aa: CASSYSWNEQFF

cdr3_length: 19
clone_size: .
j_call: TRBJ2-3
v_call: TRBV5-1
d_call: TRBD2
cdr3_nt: TGCGCCAGCAGCGTTCGGACTAGCGGGGGGACGGGTAGCACAGATACGCAGTATTTT
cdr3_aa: CASSVRTSGGTGSTDTQYF

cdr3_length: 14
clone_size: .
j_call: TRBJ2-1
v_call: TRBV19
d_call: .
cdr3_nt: TGTGCCAGTAGTCCCCCGGACAGATTTAATGAGCAGTTCTTC
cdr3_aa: CASSPPDRFNEQFF

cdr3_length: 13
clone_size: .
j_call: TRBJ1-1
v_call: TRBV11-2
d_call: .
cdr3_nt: TGTGCCAGCAGCTTTACACTGAACACTGAAGCTTTCTTT
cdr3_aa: CASSFTLNTEAFF

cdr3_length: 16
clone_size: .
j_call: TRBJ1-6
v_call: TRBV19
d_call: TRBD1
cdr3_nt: TGTGCCAGCCGCCAGGGGGCCCGCTTCTATAATTCACCCCTCCACTTT
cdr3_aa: CASRQGARFYNSPLHF

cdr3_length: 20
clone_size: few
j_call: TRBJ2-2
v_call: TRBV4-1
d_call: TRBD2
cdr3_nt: TGCGCCAGCAGCCAAGATCGGTTACAGCGGGGGATCCTAGGCACCGGGGAGCTGTTTTTT
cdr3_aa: CASSQDRLQRGILGTGELFF

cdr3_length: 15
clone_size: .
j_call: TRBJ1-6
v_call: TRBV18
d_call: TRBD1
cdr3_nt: TGTGCCAGCTCGCCACAGGGGGCTTATAATTCACCCCTCCACTTT
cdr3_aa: CASSPQGAYNSPLHF

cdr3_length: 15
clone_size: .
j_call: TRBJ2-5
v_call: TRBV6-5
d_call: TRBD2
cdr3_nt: TGTGCCAGCAGTTTAAGCCCGGGGGGGCAAGAGACCCAGTACTTC
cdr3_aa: CASSLSPGGQETQYF

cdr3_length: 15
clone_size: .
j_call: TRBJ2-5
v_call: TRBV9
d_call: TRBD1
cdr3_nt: TGTGCCAGCAGCGTAGAGCCAGGGGGCGAAAAGACCCAGTACTTC
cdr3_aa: CASSVEPGGEKTQYF

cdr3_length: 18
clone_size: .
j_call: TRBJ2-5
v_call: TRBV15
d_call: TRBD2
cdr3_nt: TGTGCCACCAGCAGCAGCCTTTTTTCGCTAGCGGGAGAAGAGACCCAGTACTTC
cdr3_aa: CATSSSLFSLAGEETQYF

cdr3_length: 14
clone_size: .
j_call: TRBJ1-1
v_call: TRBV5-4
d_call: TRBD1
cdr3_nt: TGTGCCAGCAGTTTCGGGACAGCGGGGACTGAAGCTTTCTTT
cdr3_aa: CASSFGTAGTEAFF

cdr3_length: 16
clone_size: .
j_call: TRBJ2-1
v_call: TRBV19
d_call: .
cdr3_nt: TGTGCCAGTAGTATACTCCCTGACCCCACCTACAATGAGCAGTTCTTC
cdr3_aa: CASSILPDPTYNEQFF

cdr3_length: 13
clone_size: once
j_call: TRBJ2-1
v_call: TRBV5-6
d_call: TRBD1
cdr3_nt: TGTGCCAGCAGCAAGACAGGGGCCGATGAGCAGTTCTTC
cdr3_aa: CASSKTGADEQFF

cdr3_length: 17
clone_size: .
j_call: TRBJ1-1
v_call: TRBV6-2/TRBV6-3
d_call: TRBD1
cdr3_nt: TGTGCCAGCAGTTACAACGCCGGGACAGGGCGGGACACTGAAGCTTTCTTT
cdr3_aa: CASSYNAGTGRDTEAFF

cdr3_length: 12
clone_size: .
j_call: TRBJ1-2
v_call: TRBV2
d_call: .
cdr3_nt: TGTGCCAGCAGTGCCAGGGGCTATGGCTACACCTTC
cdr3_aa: CASSARGYGYTF

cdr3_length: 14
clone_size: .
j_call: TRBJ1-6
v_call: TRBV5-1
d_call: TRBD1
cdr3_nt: TGCGCCAGCGCCCGGGACAGGGGGAATTCACCCCTCCACTTT
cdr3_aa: CASARDRGNSPLHF

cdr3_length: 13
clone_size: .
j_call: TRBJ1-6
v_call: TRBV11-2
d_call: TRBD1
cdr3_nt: TGTGCCAGCAGCTTAACAGGGGATTCACCCCTCCACTTT
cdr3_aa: CASSLTGDSPLHF

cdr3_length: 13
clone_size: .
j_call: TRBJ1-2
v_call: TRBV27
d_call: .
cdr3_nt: TGTGCCAGCACTCAGGGAATCGGGGATGGCTACACCTTC
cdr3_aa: CASTQGIGDGYTF

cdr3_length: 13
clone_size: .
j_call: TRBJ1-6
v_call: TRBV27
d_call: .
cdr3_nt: TGTGCCAGCAGCGGGATCCTGGGTTCACCCCTCCACTTT
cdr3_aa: CASSGILGSPLHF

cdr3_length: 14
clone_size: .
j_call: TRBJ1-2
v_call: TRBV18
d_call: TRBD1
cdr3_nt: TGTGCCAGCTCTAGTACAGGGGGCCCCTATGGCTACACCTTC
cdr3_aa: CASSSTGGPYGYTF

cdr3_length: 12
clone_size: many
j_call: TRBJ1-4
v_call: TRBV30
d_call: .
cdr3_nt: TGTGCCTGGAGTGTACTAAATGAAAAACTGTTTTTT
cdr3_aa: CAWSVLNEKLFF

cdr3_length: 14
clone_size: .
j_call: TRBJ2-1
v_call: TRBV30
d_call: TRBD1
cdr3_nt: TGTGCCTGGAGGGGGACAGGGTCGTACAATGAGCAGTTCTTC
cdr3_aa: CAWRGTGSYNEQFF